These T cell receptor beta chains were read from a single sample in a study of blood T cell repertoires in COVID-19. TCRdb keeps only in-frame clones here, not all; method: immunoSEQ multiplex PCR. The data hold around 230,000 clones, with 70% to 90% observed a single time. Sequences were obtained from PBMCs or T cells enriched from blood (not recorded which). These TCRs come from a woman in her thirties or forties with acute COVID-19. Both conserved end residues are part of each CDR3. A D gene is named only where the DNA matches it firmly. Only part of the rows carry a size: once, few, many, or a class if the clone is expanded.

TRBJ1-1 TRBV7-9 12 - - CASGQVNTEAFF TGTGCCAGCGGACAAGTGAACACTGAAGCTTTCTTT
TRBJ1-3 TRBV7-9 12 - - CASQGSGNTIYF TGTGCCAGCCAGGGCTCTGGAAACACCATATATTTT
TRBJ2-5 TRBV5-4 15 once TRBD1 CASSSHDRGRETQYF TGTGCCAGCAGCTCGCACGACAGGGGGCGGGAGACCCAGTACTTC
TRBJ2-2 TRBV2 14 - - CASSVLAYTGELFF TGTGCCAGCAGTGTTCTAGCTTACACCGGGGAGCTGTTTTTT
TRBJ2-7 TRBV12-2 14 - - CASRSDRVSEEQYF TGTGCAAGTCGCTCCGACAGGGTTTCGGAGGAGCAGTACTTC
TRBJ2-1 TRBV5-1 16 - TRBD2 CASSLSGTSEFDEQFF TGCGCCAGCAGCCTGTCCGGGACTAGCGAATTCGATGAGCAGTTCTTC
TRBJ2-1 TRBV7-3 15 few - CASSLGQGLYNEQFF TGTGCCAGCAGCTTAGGGCAGGGGCTCTACAATGAGCAGTTCTTC
TRBJ2-5 TRBV11-2 15 - - CASSPDPDSLETQYF TGTGCCAGCAGCCCCGATCCGGACAGTCTAGAGACCCAGTACTTC
TRBJ2-2 TRBV15 14 - - CATRGLTYTGELFF TGTGCCACAAGAGGACTCACTTACACCGGGGAGCTGTTTTTT
TRBJ2-7 TRBV12-3/TRBV12-4 13 - TRBD1 CASSFDRGGEQYF TGTGCCAGCAGTTTCGACAGGGGAGGAGAGCAGTACTTC
TRBJ2-2 TRBV7-9 15 - - CASSWGDAGTGELFF TGTGCCAGCAGCTGGGGCGACGCTGGGACCGGGGAGCTGTTTTTT
TRBJ1-1 TRBV4-1 17 - - CASSQVSSARTRVKAFF TGCGCCAGCAGCCAAGTCTCGAGCGCCCGTACCCGTGTTAAAGCTTTCTTT
TRBJ2-3 TRBV19 14 few TRBD1 CASSGQGAEDTQYF TGTGCCAGTAGCGGACAGGGGGCGGAAGATACGCAGTATTTT
TRBJ1-5 TRBV7-8 14 - - CASSLVRGDQPQHF TGTGCCAGCAGCTTAGTCAGGGGTGATCAGCCCCAGCATTTT
TRBJ1-4 TRBV6-5 14 - TRBD1 CASSQGASNEKLFF TGTGCCAGCAGCCAGGGGGCGTCTAATGAAAAACTGTTTTTT
TRBJ2-5 TRBV5-1 15 - TRBD2 CASSLSTSRWETQYF TGCGCCAGCAGCTTGTCGACTAGCAGATGGGAGACCCAGTACTTC
TRBJ2-7 TRBV7-2 14 - - CASSYISSSGEQYF TGTGCCAGCAGCTACATCTCTTCGTCAGGCGAGCAGTACTTC
TRBJ2-3 TRBV24-1 15 - - CATSDSPGGADTQYF TGTGCCACCAGTGATTCCCCTGGAGGCGCAGATACGCAGTATTTT
TRBJ1-2 TRBV19 15 - - CASTSQGEANYGYTF TGTGCCAGTACTTCGCAGGGTGAAGCTAACTATGGCTACACCTTC
TRBJ2-1 TRBV7-3 15 few TRBD2 CASSLRISGNNEQFF TGTGCCAGCAGCTTAAGAATTAGCGGGAACAATGAGCAGTTCTTC
TRBJ2-1 TRBV19 15 - - CASSITGHSYNEQFF TGTGCCAGTAGTATTACAGGGCACTCTTACAATGAGCAGTTCTTC
TRBJ1-1 TRBV12-3/TRBV12-4 13 once - CASTLGESTEAFF TGTGCCAGCACCCTCGGGGAGTCCACTGAAGCTTTCTTT
TRBJ2-5 TRBV4-2 17 - TRBD2 CASSQESLPGGRVAQYF TGTGCCAGCAGCCAAGAGTCTCTTCCGGGAGGACGGGTCGCCCAGTACTTC
TRBJ2-5 TRBV27 18 - TRBD2 CASSLSGLAGAFQETQYF TGTGCCAGCAGTTTATCGGGACTAGCGGGAGCCTTCCAAGAGACCCAGTACTTC
TRBJ2-6 TRBV28 19 - TRBD1 CASSPRGQGAVSGANVLTF TGTGCCAGCAGTCCCAGGGGACAGGGGGCGGTGTCTGGGGCCAACGTCCTGACTTTC
TRBJ2-1 TRBV2 13 - TRBD2 CASGAGAYNEQFF TGTGCCAGCGGGGCGGGAGCCTACAATGAGCAGTTCTTC
TRBJ1-1 TRBV9 14 - - CASSESTGNTEAFF TGTGCCAGCAGCGAATCCACAGGGAACACTGAAGCTTTCTTT
TRBJ1-5 TRBV7-2 14 - TRBD1 CASSTTGRDQPQHF TGTGCCAGCAGTACGACAGGGAGAGATCAGCCCCAGCATTTT
TRBJ2-4 TRBV15 20 once TRBD2 CATSRDRPSGRVLAKNIQYF TGTGCCACCAGCAGAGATCGTCCTAGCGGGAGGGTTTTAGCCAAAAACATTCAGTACTTC
TRBJ2-1 TRBV14 13 - - CASSQPRGGEQFF TGTGCCAGCAGCCAACCTCGGGGAGGTGAGCAGTTCTTC
TRBJ2-1 TRBV6-5 12 once - CASNPPGSEQFF TGTGCCAGCAACCCCCCCGGTTCTGAGCAGTTCTTC
TRBJ1-5 TRBV6-1 12 - - CASSERRGPQHF TGTGCCAGCAGTGAAAGGAGGGGGCCCCAGCATTTT
TRBJ1-5 TRBV10-1 13 few - CASSGGSNQPQHF TGCGCCAGTAGCGGGGGAAGCAATCAGCCCCAGCATTTT
TRBJ2-1 TRBV3-1/TRBV3-2 15 - - CASSRGVPQGNEQFF TGTGCCAGCAGCCGGGGCGTCCCCCAAGGTAATGAGCAGTTCTTC
TRBJ2-5 TRBV3-1/TRBV3-2 13 - - CASSQFPRETQYF TGTGCCAGCAGCCAATTTCCCCGTGAGACCCAGTACTTC
TRBJ1-3 TRBV7-9 15 - TRBD1 CASSPTGLGGNTIYF TGTGCCAGCAGCCCGACAGGGCTGGGTGGAAACACCATATATTTT
TRBJ1-1 TRBV6-4 14 few - CASTSPLIQGEAFF TGTGCCAGCACGTCTCCCCTAATACAGGGAGAAGCTTTCTTT
TRBJ1-2 TRBV28 14 - - CASSESRPTEGYTF TGTGCCAGCAGTGAATCACGTCCCACGGAGGGCTACACCTTC
TRBJ2-5 TRBV7-9 13 few TRBD1 CASSSGQGTSQYF TGTGCCAGCAGCTCGGGACAGGGGACTTCCCAGTACTTC
TRBJ2-1 TRBV27 15 - TRBD2 CASSFALAGVNEQFF TGTGCCAGCAGTTTCGCTCTAGCGGGAGTCAATGAGCAGTTCTTC
TRBJ2-1 TRBV10-3 16 - TRBD2 CAISIAGGPSYNEQFF TGTGCCATCAGCATAGCGGGAGGGCCTTCCTACAATGAGCAGTTCTTC
TRBJ2-2 TRBV11-3 15 - TRBD1 CASSSFSQGTGELFF TGTGCCAGCAGCTCCTTCTCACAGGGGACCGGGGAGCTGTTTTTT
TRBJ2-5 TRBV5-1 14 - TRBD1 CASKLGQGLETQYF TGCGCCAGCAAACTGGGACAGGGGCTCGAGACCCAGTACTTC
TRBJ2-7 TRBV6-5 15 once - CASSSLATRGHEQYF TGTGCCAGCAGTTCCTTAGCCACGAGAGGCCACGAGCAGTACTTC
TRBJ2-3 TRBV5-8 16 - TRBD2 CASSWGLAGGIDTQYF TGTGCCAGCAGCTGGGGACTAGCGGGAGGGATAGATACGCAGTATTTT
TRBJ2-3 TRBV19 14 - TRBD2 CASSLSGKQDTQYF TGTGCCAGTAGCCTTAGCGGGAAACAAGATACGCAGTATTTT
TRBJ1-5 TRBV9 14 once - CASSVTGANQPQHF TGTGCCAGCAGCGTGACAGGCGCCAATCAGCCCCAGCATTTT
TRBJ2-7 TRBV6-4 14 - TRBD2 CASSVTSGSYEQYF TGTGCCAGCAGTGTAACTAGCGGGAGCTACGAGCAGTACTTC
TRBJ2-1 TRBV4-2 15 - TRBD2 CASSEPGLESNEQFF TGTGCCAGCAGCGAGCCGGGACTAGAATCCAATGAGCAGTTCTTC
TRBJ2-7 TRBV27 18 - TRBD1 CASSPLYQGARSSYEQYF TGTGCCAGCAGTCCGTTGTATCAGGGGGCCAGGAGCTCCTACGAGCAGTACTTC
TRBJ2-2 TRBV7-6 15 - - CASSLTAEFTGELFF TGTGCCAGCAGCCTTACAGCGGAGTTCACCGGGGAGCTGTTTTTT
TRBJ2-7 TRBV10-3 11 - - CAIGQSGEQYF TGTGCCATCGGGCAATCGGGAGAGCAGTACTTC
TRBJ2-1 TRBV24-1 14 once TRBD2 CATSDFPSGNEQFF TGTGCCACCAGTGATTTCCCTAGCGGCAATGAGCAGTTCTTC
TRBJ2-3 TRBV9 15 - - CASSAPGTHTDTQYF TGTGCCAGCAGCGCGCCCGGGACACACACAGATACGCAGTATTTT